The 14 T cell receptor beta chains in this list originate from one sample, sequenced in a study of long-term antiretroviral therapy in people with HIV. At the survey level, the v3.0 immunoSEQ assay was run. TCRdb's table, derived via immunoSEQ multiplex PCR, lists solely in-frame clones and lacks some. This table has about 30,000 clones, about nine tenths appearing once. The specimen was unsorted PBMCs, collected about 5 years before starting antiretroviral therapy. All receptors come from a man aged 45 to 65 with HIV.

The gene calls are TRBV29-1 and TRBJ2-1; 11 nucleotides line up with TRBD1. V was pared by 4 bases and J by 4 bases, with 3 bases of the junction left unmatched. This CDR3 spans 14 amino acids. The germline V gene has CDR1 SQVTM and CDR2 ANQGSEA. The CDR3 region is CSVVRDRGYNEQFF. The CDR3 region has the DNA TGCAGCGTTGTCAGGGACAGGGGGTACAATGAGCAGTTCTTC.

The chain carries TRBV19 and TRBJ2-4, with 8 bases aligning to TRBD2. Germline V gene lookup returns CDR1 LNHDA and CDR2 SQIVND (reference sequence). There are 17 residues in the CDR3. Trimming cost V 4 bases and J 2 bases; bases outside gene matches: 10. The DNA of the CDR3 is TGTGCCAGTAGTAGGGGCGGGGGGCTGATTTCCAAAAACATTCAGTACTTC. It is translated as CASSRGGGLISKNIQYF.

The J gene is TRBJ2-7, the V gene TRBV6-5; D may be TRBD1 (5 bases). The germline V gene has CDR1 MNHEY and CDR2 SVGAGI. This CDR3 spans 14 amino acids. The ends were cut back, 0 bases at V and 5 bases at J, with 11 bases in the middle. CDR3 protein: CASSYSQGNHEQYF. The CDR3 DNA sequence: TGTGCCAGCAGTTACTCTCAGGGAAACCACGAGCAGTACTTC.

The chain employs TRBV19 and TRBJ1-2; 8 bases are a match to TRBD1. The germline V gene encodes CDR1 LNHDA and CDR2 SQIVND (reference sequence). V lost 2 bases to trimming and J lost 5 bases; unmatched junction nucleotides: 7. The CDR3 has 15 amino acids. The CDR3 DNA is TGTGCCAGTAGTATATCACAGGGGGGTATTTATGGCTACACCTTC. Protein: CASSISQGGIYGYTF.

CDR3 loop: CASSESGQGADEQFF. CDR3 nucleotides: TGCGCCAGCAGTGAGAGCGGACAGGGGGCGGATGAGCAGTTCTTC. V and J are TRBV10-1 and TRBJ2-1; 11 bases are shared with TRBD1. The ends lost 2 bases at V and 8 bases at J; junction bases unmatched: 5. The CDR3 runs 15 residues. The germline V gene has CDR1 WNHNN and CDR2 SYGVQD (reference sequence).

For the CDR3, the DNA is TGTGCCAGCAGCGTAGCGGACAGGGGGTTCTATGAGCAGTTCTTC. It translates to CASSVADRGFYEQFF. The chain links TRBV9 to TRBJ2-1, with TRBD1 matching over 10 bases. Germline loops: CDR1 SGDLS, CDR2 YYNGEE. This CDR3 region has 15 residues. The J segment lost 8 bases and the V segment lost 0 bases, leaving 5 bases of the junction unmatched.

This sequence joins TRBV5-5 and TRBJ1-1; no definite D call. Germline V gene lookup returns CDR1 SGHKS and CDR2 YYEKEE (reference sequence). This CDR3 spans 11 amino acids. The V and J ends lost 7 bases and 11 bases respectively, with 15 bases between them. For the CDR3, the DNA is TGTGCCAGCGCTGCCGGGGTAGGGGCTTTCTTT. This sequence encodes CASAAGVGAFF. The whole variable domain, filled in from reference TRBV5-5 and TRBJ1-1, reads DAGVTQSPTHLIKTRGQQVTLRCSPISGHKSVSWYQQVLGQGPQFIFQYYEKEERGRGNFPDRFSARQFPNYSSELNVNALLLGDSALYLCASAAGVGAFFGQGTRLTVV.

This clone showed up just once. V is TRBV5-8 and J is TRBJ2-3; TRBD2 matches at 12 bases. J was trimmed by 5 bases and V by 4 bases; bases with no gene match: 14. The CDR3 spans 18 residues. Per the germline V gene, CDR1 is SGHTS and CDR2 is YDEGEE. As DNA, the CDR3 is TGTGCCAGCAGCGGGCGATTGACTAGCGGGGGCCTCCGAGATACGCAGTATTTT. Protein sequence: CASSGRLTSGGLRDTQYF.

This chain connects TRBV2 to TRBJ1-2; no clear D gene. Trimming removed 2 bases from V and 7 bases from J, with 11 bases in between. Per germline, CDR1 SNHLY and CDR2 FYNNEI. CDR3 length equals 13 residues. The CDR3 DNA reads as TGTGCCAGCAGTGAAAACCATATTGGTGGCTACACCTTC. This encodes CASSENHIGGYTF.

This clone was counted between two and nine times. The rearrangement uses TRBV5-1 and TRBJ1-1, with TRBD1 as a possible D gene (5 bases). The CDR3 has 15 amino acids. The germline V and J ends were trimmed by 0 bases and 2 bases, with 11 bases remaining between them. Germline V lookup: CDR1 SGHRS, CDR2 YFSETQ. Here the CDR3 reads CASSLAGHFNTEAFF. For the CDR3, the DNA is TGCGCCAGCAGCTTGGCTGGACATTTTAACACTGAAGCTTTCTTT.

The DNA for the CDR3 is TGTGCCAGCAGCTTGAACAGGAACTCCTATGGCTACACCTTC. It yields the protein CASSLNRNSYGYTF. The V gene is TRBV5-5, the J gene TRBJ1-2; D possibly corresponds to TRBD1 (5 bases). Germline CDR1 and CDR2: SGHKS and YYEKEE (reference sequence). The CDR3 is 14 residues long. Trimming stripped 1 base from V and 4 bases from J, with 11 bases between.

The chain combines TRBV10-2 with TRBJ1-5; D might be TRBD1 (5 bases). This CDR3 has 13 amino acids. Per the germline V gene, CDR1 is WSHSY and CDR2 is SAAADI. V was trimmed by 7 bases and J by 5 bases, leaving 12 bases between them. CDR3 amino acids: CASTTGPHQPQHF. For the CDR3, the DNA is TGCGCCAGCACCACGGGACCCCATCAGCCCCAGCATTTT.

CDR3 sequence: CASSPLDSSYEQYF. The CDR3 nucleotides read TGTGCCAGCTCACCGCTAGACAGTTCCTACGAGCAGTACTTC. The rearrangement uses TRBV18 and TRBJ2-7; a possible D gene is TRBD1 (5 bases). CDR3 length: 14 amino acids. V lost 3 bases to trimming and J lost 1 base, with 10 bases between them. Germline CDR1 reads KGHSH; CDR2 reads LQKENI.

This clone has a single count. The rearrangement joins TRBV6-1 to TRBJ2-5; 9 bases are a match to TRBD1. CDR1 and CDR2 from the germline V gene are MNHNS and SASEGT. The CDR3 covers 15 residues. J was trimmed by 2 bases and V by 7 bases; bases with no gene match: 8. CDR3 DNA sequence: TGTGCCAGCACCAAGGGACAGGGAAGACAAGAGACCCAGTACTTC. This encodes CASTKGQGRQETQYF.